Following are 28 T cell receptor beta chains from one sample sequenced in a study of blood T cells in healthy people across ages. With a J-beta primer mix and a sample-barcoded 5' primer, a second PCR ran roughly 7 to 11 cycles. TCRdb independently ran MiXCR on the 5' RACE reads; one entry per CDR3 protein. The table records fewer than 800,000 distinct CDR3 sequences, about 52% of them present only once. The sequenced sample was blood. These TCRs come from a woman between 55 and 75 years old in good health.

This clonotype was counted once. The rearrangement links TRBV10-3 to TRBJ2-3, with 7 bases matching TRBD2. In germline, CDR1 is ENHRY, CDR2 SYGVKD. Trimming at V came to 7 bases and at J to 3 bases, leaving 4 bases not matched to a gene. The length of the CDR3 is 13 residues. The CDR3: CAITSGKTDTQYF. CDR3 nucleotide sequence: TGTGCCATCACTAGCGGAAAGACAGATACGCAGTATTTT.

The chain uses TRBV20-1 and TRBJ2-5, with D possibly being TRBD2 (6 bases). The CDR3 consists of 12 residues. V lost 1 base and J 3 bases, leaving 6 bases between the germline ends. CDR1 DFQATT and CDR2 SNEGSKA come from the germline V gene (reference sequence). CDR3 sequence reads: CSARGLEETQYF. CDR3 nucleotide sequence: TGCAGTGCTAGAGGACTAGAAGAGACCCAGTACTTC.

For this clonotype: A clone one base away is much larger, so this may be a read error. The chain has TRBV7-3 and TRBJ2-7; D possibly corresponds to TRBD1 (7 bases). This CDR3 has 15 residues. Germline-derived CDR1 and CDR2 are SGHTA and FQGTGA. Trimming stripped 5 bases from V and 7 bases from J, with 21 bases between. The CDR3 coding sequence is TGTGCCAGCAGCCCGCAGGGGGGCTCCTACAATGAGCAGTACTTC. Its translation: CASSPQGGSYNEQYF.

This clonotype was counted a few times. The J gene is TRBJ2-7, the V gene TRBV11-2, with TRBD2 matching 10 bases. The CDR3 runs to 14 residues. Per germline, CDR1 SGHAT and CDR2 FQNNGV. The junction had 4 bases not matched to a gene; V was cut back by 7 bases and J by 1 base. CDR3 loop: CASIKGLASYEQYF. The CDR3, as DNA: TGTGCCAGCATCAAGGGACTAGCGTCCTACGAGCAGTACTTC.

The chain combines TRBV12-3 or TRBV12-4 with TRBJ2-1, with D unresolved. Trimming removed 6 bases at V and 6 bases at J, with 9 bases between. The CDR3 spans 12 residues. The CDR3 sequence is CASSFVSNEQFF. The DNA for the CDR3 is TGTGCCAGCAGCTTCGTCTCCAATGAGCAGTTCTTC.

The genes are TRBV20-1 and TRBJ2-7; 9 bases align to TRBD2. The V gene end was trimmed by 3 bases and the J gene end by 3 bases; junction bases not matched to a gene: 12. The CDR3 has 16 residues. Looked up from germline, CDR1 is DFQATT and CDR2 is SNEGSKA (reference sequence). CDR3 in amino acids: CSASRFGPSGDYEQYF. Written as DNA, the CDR3 is TGCAGTGCTAGCAGATTTGGTCCTAGCGGGGACTACGAGCAGTACTTC.

V is TRBV2 and J is TRBJ2-3; unclear D gene. This CDR3 has 15 amino acids. Trimming pared 3 bases from V and 0 bases from J, leaving 10 bases between. Germline CDR1 SNHLY, CDR2 FYNNEI. CDR3 nucleotide sequence: TGTGCCAGCAGTGATTTTACCTATAGCACAGATACGCAGTATTTT. Its protein product is CASSDFTYSTDTQYF.

This chain connects TRBV2 to TRBJ1-1, with 7 bases aligning to TRBD1. Losses at the gene ends were 3 bases for V and 1 base for J; bases not matched to a gene: 11. The length of the CDR3 is 17 residues. Germline CDR1 and CDR2: SNHLY and FYNNEI. CDR3 loop: CASSERGTARGNTEAFF. In nucleotides, the CDR3 is TGTGCCAGCAGTGAGAGAGGGACAGCCCGGGGGAACACTGAAGCTTTCTTT.

This clonotype has at least ten counts. The chain joins TRBV6-2 or TRBV6-3 to TRBJ2-7; 10 positions agree with TRBD1. The V and J ends lost 6 bases and 5 bases, in that order; junction bases with no gene match: 7. Germline V gene sequence: CDR1 MNHEY, CDR2 SVGEGT. CDR3 length: 14 amino acids. The CDR3 protein is CASRAGQGFNEQYF. For the CDR3, the DNA is TGTGCCAGCAGAGCGGGACAGGGGTTCAACGAGCAGTACTTC.

This clonotype was recorded only once. The rearrangement links TRBV7-2 to TRBJ2-1, with TRBD1 identical over 9 bases. Trimming removed 5 bases from V and 2 bases from J; junction bases left unmatched: 7. CDR1 is SGHTA and CDR2 is FQGNSA in the germline V gene. The CDR3 is made up of 16 amino acids. The CDR3 DNA is TGTGCCAGCAGCCCCCGGGGACAGGGAACCTACAATGAGCAGTTCTTC. Translation gives CASSPRGQGTYNEQFF.

A note on this clonotype: At one boundary the junction diverges from the germline segment, which might be a read error. The J gene is TRBJ2-7, the V gene TRBV4-2; 10 positions agree with TRBD1. This CDR3 comprises 16 residues. The germline V gene has CDR1 LGHNA and CDR2 YNFKEQ. CDR3 amino acids: CASSQDAGTGAYERYF. DNA of the CDR3: TGTGCCAGCAGCCAAGATGCCGGGACAGGGGCCTACGAGCGGTACTTC.

On this clonotype itself: Possible read error: a much larger clone is one base away. This CDR3 is CAGSQDRLQEQYF. For the CDR3, the DNA is TGCGCCGGCAGCCAAGATCGGCTTCAGGAGCAGTACTTC. The chain is built from TRBV4-3 and TRBJ2-7; D is undetermined. The CDR3 is made up of 13 amino acids. Germline V gene lookup returns CDR1 LGHNA and CDR2 YSLEER.

The gene calls are TRBV7-2 and TRBJ2-1, with 7 bases identical to TRBD2. J lost 8 bases, V lost 2 bases, and 6 bases had no gene match. The CDR3 contains 14 residues. Looked up from germline, CDR1 is SGHTA and CDR2 is FQGNSA. This chain's CDR3 is CASSLRAGAHEQFF. Here the CDR3 DNA reads TGTGCCAGCAGCTTACGTGCGGGAGCACATGAGCAGTTCTTC.

The sample holds a few counts of this clonotype. The chain is built from TRBV7-2 and TRBJ2-5; no clear D. Germline V CDR1 and CDR2: SGHTA, FQGNSA. V was clipped by 1 base and J by 5 bases, with 17 bases between them. The CDR3 contains 16 residues. The CDR3 DNA follows: TGTGCCAGCAGCTTAGATTTCGGGCCGAAAGGGGAGACCCAGTACTTC. It specifies CASSLDFGPKGETQYF.

Details on this clonotype: Its ends do not fully match the called genes, so a read error is possible. CDR3 DNA sequence: TGCAGTGCCCCTGGGACTAGCGGATACACAGACACGCAGTATTTT. It translates to CSAPGTSGYTDTQYF. The chain uses TRBV20-1 and TRBJ2-3; 11 nucleotides match TRBD2. The CDR3 has 15 residues. In germline, CDR1 is DFQATT, CDR2 SNEGSKA (reference sequence).

This clonotype appeared a few times. V and J are TRBV20-1 and TRBJ1-2, with 8 bases identical to TRBD1. The CDR3 loop spans 14 amino acids. CDR1 is DFQATT, CDR2 SNEGSKA, per germline (reference sequence). J was trimmed by 4 bases and V by 2 bases; bases with no gene match: 6. CDR3 sequence: CSARLTGGGYGYTF. The CDR3 bases are TGCAGTGCTAGACTAACAGGGGGAGGCTATGGCTACACCTTC.

The rearrangement uses TRBV20-1 and TRBJ2-7; 7 bases are shared with TRBD2. The CDR3 loop spans 12 amino acids. Germline V gives CDR1 DFQATT, CDR2 SNEGSKA (reference sequence). After removal of 7 bases from V and 0 bases from J, the junction contained 3 bases not matched to a gene. This CDR3 reads CSGKRDSYEQYF. In DNA form, the CDR3 reads TGCAGTGGGAAGCGGGACTCCTACGAGCAGTACTTC.

The rearrangement uses TRBV7-9 and TRBJ2-1; D might be TRBD2 (7 bases). In germline, CDR1 is SEHNR, CDR2 FQNEAQ (reference sequence). Trimming pared 1 base from V and 6 bases from J, leaving 19 bases between. The CDR3 consists of 17 residues. The CDR3 DNA reads TGTGCCAGCAGCTTAGAGGGGGGGGCGGTCCCGCGCAATGAGCAGTTCTTC. Residues: CASSLEGGAVPRNEQFF.

There are a few counts of this clonotype. The chain recombines TRBV21-1 with TRBJ2-1; the DNA was not used to check the table's D call, TRBD2. TRBV21-1 is a documented pseudogene. The CDR3 is 20 amino acids. In DNA, the CDR3 is TGTGCCAGCAGCAAAGAGAAAACGGGAGGGCCCCTACCCGGGTGGAATGAGCAGTTCTTC. This sequence encodes CASSKEKTGGPLPGWNEQFF.

The chain has TRBV7-2 and TRBJ2-7, with 9 bases fitting TRBD2. The assigned J gene may be wrong: the sequence end matches TRBJ2-5 better. Germline CDR1 reads SGHTA; CDR2 reads FQGNSA. There are 16 residues in the CDR3. CDR3 sequence (DNA): TGTGCCAGCAGCCTTAGCGGGAGCCTCGTGGGAGAGACCCAGTACTTC. It translates to CASSLSGSLVGETQYF.

This clonotype was detected only a few times. V is TRBV29-1 and J is TRBJ1-6; 9 positions agree with TRBD1. CDR1 and CDR2 from the germline V gene are SQVTM and ANQGSEA. The CDR3 runs to 14 residues. Losses at the gene ends were 7 bases for V and 13 bases for J; bases not matched to a gene: 14. Here the CDR3 reads CSADVDRGVCPLHF. The CDR3 region has the DNA TGCAGCGCAGATGTGGACAGGGGTGTGTGTCCCCTCCACTTT.

This clonotype has just a few counts. The chain combines TRBV5-6 with TRBJ2-5; D is possibly TRBD2 (5 bases). V was cut by 4 bases and J by 1 base, with 8 bases left in between. Looked up from germline, CDR1 is SGHDT and CDR2 is YYEEEE. The CDR3 contains 13 residues. Written as DNA, the CDR3 is TGTGCCAGCAGCGGCAGCGGCCAAGAGACCCAGTACTTC. It encodes CASSGSGQETQYF. The complete variable domain, with remaining parts taken from reference TRBV5-6 and TRBJ2-5, reads DAGVTQSPTHLIKTRGQQVTLRCSPKSGHDTVSWYQQALGQGPQFIFQYYEEEERQRGNFPDRFSGHQFPNYSSELNVNALLLGDSALYLCASSGSGQETQYFGPGTRLLVL.

V usage is TRBV5-1 and J usage is TRBJ1-1; D is unclear. Trimming took 2 bases from V and 1 from J, leaving 9 bases between them. This CDR3 region has 14 residues. The V gene's germline CDR1 is SGHRS and CDR2 YFSETQ. CDR3 protein: CASSLGIPNTEAFF. DNA for the CDR3: TGCGCCAGCAGCTTAGGCATTCCGAACACTGAAGCTTTCTTT.

This chain links TRBV29-1 with TRBJ2-3; 9 bases fit TRBD2. This CDR3 has 15 amino acids. The germline V gene has CDR1 SQVTM and CDR2 ANQGSEA. Unmatched junction bases numbered 11, after V lost 8 bases and J lost 2 bases. The CDR3 is CSPDGLAGNTDTQYF. The CDR3 DNA follows: TGCAGCCCTGACGGGCTAGCGGGAAACACAGATACGCAGTATTTT.

On this clonotype: A read error may account for a junction end that differs from germline. The gene calls are TRBV12-3 or TRBV12-4 and TRBJ2-1, with a weak D call TRBD2 (5 bases). This CDR3 spans 16 amino acids. The CDR3 is CASSPYRGISSNEQFF. As DNA, the CDR3 is TGTGCCAGCAGTCCGTATCGGGGTATTTCCTCCAATGAGCAGTTCTTC.

The chain recombines TRBV19 with TRBJ2-7, with 8 bases fitting TRBD1. Germline lookup yields CDR1 LNHDA and CDR2 SQIVND (reference sequence). The CDR3 covers 15 residues. V shed 9 bases, J shed 2 bases, and the junction held 12 bases outside the gene matches. The DNA for the CDR3 is TGTGCCAGCGCCCGGTTCGGACAGGGTGCCTACGAGCAGTACTTC. This translates into CASARFGQGAYEQYF.

This rearrangement joins TRBV10-3 to TRBJ2-5; D is uncertain. The J call is uncertain, as TRBJ2-7 better fits the DNA end. Germline V gene lookup returns CDR1 ENHRY and CDR2 SYGVKD. The CDR3 spans 13 residues. CDR3 loop: CAISAAYNYEQYF. CDR3 in DNA: TGTGCCATCAGTGCCGCGTACAACTACGAGCAGTACTTC.

This chain uses TRBV15 with TRBJ2-7; either TRBD1 or TRBD2 may fit D (6 bases each). V was trimmed by 6 bases and J by 4 bases, leaving 7 bases between them. Germline assignment: CDR1 LNHNV and CDR2 YYDKDF (reference sequence). The CDR3 has 11 amino acids. DNA of the CDR3: TGTGCCACCAGAGGGGGGTACGAGCAGTACTTC. Protein sequence: CATRGGYEQYF. Drawing the rest from reference TRBV15 and TRBJ2-7, the complete variable domain is DAMVIQNPRYQVTQFGKPVTLSCSQTLNHNVMYWYQQKSSQAPKLLFHYYDKDFNNEADTPDNFQSRRPNTSFCFLDIRSPGLGDTAMYLCATRGGYEQYFGPGTRLTVT.